This T cell receptor (beta chain) came from a study of OX40 agonist ivuxolimab in advanced cancers. The study sampled blood at baseline, cycle 4 day 1, and cycle 7 day 1. Overall study results and limits: Circulating CD4+ and CD8+ T cells showed clonal expansion by week 6 at 0.1 to 3.0 mg/kg.

Sequencing used immunoSEQ multiplex PCR; TCRdb keeps in-frame clones, though not all of them. The data contain fewer than 85,000 clones, about 84% of them singletons. A note on this clone: Its matching antigen is unknown.

Sample: CD4+ or CD8+ T cells sorted from blood, taken in a trial of the OX40 agonist ivuxolimab. This clonotype originated in an adult with an advanced solid tumor such as melanoma, head and neck, liver or kidney cancer.

CDR3 nucleotides: TGCAGCGTTTCGGGCCTTAAAGAGACCCAGTACTTC. Translation gives CSVSGLKETQYF. V and J are TRBV29-1 and TRBJ2-5; D call uncertain. Germline lookup yields CDR1 SQVTM and CDR2 ANQGSEA. The CDR3 extends over 12 amino acids. V lost 5 bases and J 3 bases, leaving 10 bases between the germline ends. The entire variable domain, with the rest obtained from reference TRBV29-1 and TRBJ2-5, is as follows: SAVISQKPSRDICQRGTSLTIQCQVDSQVTMMFWYRQQPGQSLTLIATANQGSEATYESGFVIDKFPISRPNLTFSTLTVSNMSPEDSSIYLCSVSGLKETQYFGPGTRLLVL.